The 24 T cell receptor beta chains below all came from one sample that was sequenced in a study of tumor-infiltrating lymphocytes in localized non-small cell lung cancer. Sequencing was performed with immunoSEQ multiplex PCR; in TCRdb, only in-frame clones are kept and a portion is missing. The sample has roughly 12,000 clones, about 66% seen once. Sequenced material: uninvolved lung tissue not adjacent to the tumor. The receptors were gathered from a human donor with non-small cell lung cancer.

This clone was counted between two and nine times. V usage is TRBV28 and J usage is TRBJ1-1; D is perhaps TRBD1 (6 bases). Deletions cut 1 base from V and 4 bases from J, with 10 bases between. The CDR3 runs 14 residues. Per germline, CDR1 MDHEN and CDR2 SYDVKM. The CDR3 region has the DNA TGTGCCAGCAGTTTATATAAGGGGGGCACTGAAGCTTTCTTT. This gives the protein CASSLYKGGTEAFF. The whole variable domain, filled in from reference TRBV28 and TRBJ1-1, reads DVKVTQSSRYLVKRTGEKVFLECVQDMDHENMFWYRQDPGLGLRLIYFSYDVKMKEKGDIPEGYSVSREKKERFSLILESASTNQTSMYLCASSLYKGGTEAFFGQGTRLTVV.

V gene TRBV19 combines with J gene TRBJ1-6; D is possibly TRBD1 (5 bases). In germline, CDR1 is LNHDA, CDR2 SQIVND (reference sequence). V was clipped by 1 base and J by 14 bases, with 12 bases between them. The CDR3 totals 13 residues. CDR3 coding DNA: TGTGCCAGTAGTATAGTTCGGGGGGAGGCCCTCCACTTT. It specifies CASSIVRGEALHF.

By sample share, this clone is medium-sized (0.01 to 0.1%). The rearrangement joins TRBV7-9 to TRBJ2-2, with no clear D. The germline V gene has CDR1 SEHNR and CDR2 FQNEAQ (reference sequence). The V end was cut by 1 base, the J end by 4 bases, with 10 bases between. The length of the CDR3 is 15 residues. The CDR3 DNA reads TGTGCCAGCAGCTTAGGGCTAGGTTTCACCGGGGAGCTGTTTTTT. Protein: CASSLGLGFTGELFF.

The rearrangement joins TRBV7-2 to TRBJ1-1; no clear D. Germline V gene data show CDR1 as SGHTA and CDR2 as FQGNSA. This CDR3 comprises 13 residues. Trimming pared 2 bases from V and 6 bases from J, leaving 10 bases between. The CDR3 sequence: CASSLYGGAEAFF. The CDR3 DNA reads TGTGCCAGCAGCTTATACGGTGGGGCTGAAGCTTTCTTT.

The chain has TRBV28 and TRBJ2-1; 11 nucleotides agree with TRBD2. CDR1 MDHEN and CDR2 SYDVKM come from the germline V gene. V was clipped by 3 bases and J by 0 bases; unmatched bases: 16. The CDR3 has 21 amino acids. The CDR3 reads CASSFPPGLADIWSSYNEQFF. CDR3 coding DNA: TGTGCCAGCAGTTTCCCTCCGGGACTAGCGGATATTTGGAGCTCCTACAATGAGCAGTTCTTC.

The V gene is TRBV29-1, the J gene TRBJ1-1; perhaps TRBD1 as D (6 bases). Per germline, CDR1 SQVTM and CDR2 ANQGSEA. The ends were cut back, 4 bases at V and 4 bases at J, with 13 bases in the middle. The CDR3 is 13 residues long. DNA for the CDR3: TGCAGCGTTGGTGAGGGGGGGGTCACTGAAGCTTTCTTT. Residues: CSVGEGGVTEAFF.

The J gene is TRBJ1-5, the V gene TRBV12-5; D gene unclear. This CDR3 has 15 amino acids. Germline-derived CDR1 and CDR2 are LGHNT and FRNRAP. V gave up 6 bases and J gave up 1 base, with 13 bases separating them. CDR3 in amino acids: CASGRFSHSNQPQHF. Here the CDR3 DNA reads TGTGCTAGTGGGAGGTTTAGTCACAGCAATCAGCCCCAGCATTTT.

This chain connects TRBV4-3 to TRBJ1-4; D call uncertain. V was trimmed by 4 bases and J by 8 bases, leaving 11 bases between them. CDR1 and CDR2 from the germline V gene are LGHNA and YSLEER. This CDR3 region has 13 residues. The CDR3 loop reads CASSPWTGEKLFF. CDR3 bases: TGCGCCAGCAGCCCCTGGACTGGAGAAAAACTGTTTTTT.

The chain carries TRBV29-1 and TRBJ2-3; 10 bases line up with TRBD1. This CDR3 spans 16 amino acids. From germline, CDR1 is SQVTM and CDR2 ANQGSEA. Germline trimming cut 4 bases from V and 3 bases from J; bases unmatched to any gene: 10. The CDR3 DNA sequence: TGCAGCGTTGGTCGGACAGGGGGTTTTTTAACAGATACGCAGTATTTT. Its translation: CSVGRTGGFLTDTQYF.

The rearrangement uses TRBV5-1 and TRBJ1-4; 7 bases align to TRBD1. The CDR3 has 14 residues. The J segment lost 6 bases and the V segment lost 2 bases, leaving 4 bases of the junction unmatched. Germline V CDR1 and CDR2: SGHRS, YFSETQ. The CDR3 DNA reads TGCGCCAGCAGCTTAAAAGGACAGGATGAAAAACTGTTTTTT. Amino acid sequence: CASSLKGQDEKLFF. Filled out from reference TRBV5-1 and TRBJ1-4, the complete variable domain reads KAGVTQTPRYLIKTRGQQVTLSCSPISGHRSVSWYQQTPGQGLQFLFEYFSETQRNKGNFPGRFSGRQFSNSRSEMNVSTLELGDSALYLCASSLKGQDEKLFFGSGTQLSVL.

The table lists this clone with a count of one. The CDR3 DNA reads as TGCGCCAGCAGCTCAACAAACAGTGGAGGTCTCTATGGCTACACCTTC. It translates to CASSSTNSGGLYGYTF. The V call is TRBV5-1, the J call TRBJ1-2; D is ambiguous. Germline CDR1 SGHRS, CDR2 YFSETQ. This CDR3 has 16 amino acids. V lost 3 bases and J lost 4, with 19 bases in between.

The V gene is TRBV13, the J gene TRBJ1-4; D is possibly TRBD1 (6 bases). This CDR3 region has 15 residues. Per the germline V gene, CDR1 is PRHDT and CDR2 is FYEKMQ (reference sequence). V gave up 4 bases and J gave up 6 bases, with 15 bases separating them. CDR3 nucleotides: TGTGCCAGCAGCTGGGGGGCCCAGGGACATGAAAAACTGTTTTTT. Amino acids: CASSWGAQGHEKLFF.

The chain recombines TRBV27 with TRBJ1-2; 7 nucleotides align to TRBD1. This CDR3 is built from 14 residues. Germline CDR1 and CDR2: MNHEY and SMNVEV (reference sequence). J lost 4 bases, V lost 8 bases, and 10 bases had no gene match. The CDR3 region is CASRYPGQTYGYTF. The CDR3 nucleotides read TGTGCCAGCCGATACCCGGGACAGACCTATGGCTACACCTTC.

This clone was picked up a small number of times. The chain has TRBV6-1 and TRBJ1-6; no clear D gene. Between the trimmed V and J ends, which lost 4 bases and 5 bases, there was a span of 21 bases. In germline, CDR1 is MNHNS, CDR2 SASEGT. The CDR3 runs 18 residues. The CDR3 nucleotides read TGTGCCAGCAGTGCGCTTAGCAGGACCTTCTTAGATAATTCACCCCTCCACTTT. It encodes CASSALSRTFLDNSPLHF.

This clone showed up just once. The chain carries TRBV10-1 and TRBJ1-1; D unresolved. Looked up from germline, CDR1 is WNHNN and CDR2 is SYGVQD (reference sequence). Deletions cut 6 bases from V and 5 bases from J, with 22 bases between. CDR3 length: 16 residues. CDR3 loop: CASSGGGSGSRTEAFF. The CDR3 bases are TGCGCCAGCAGCGGAGGAGGGTCTGGGTCCCGAACTGAAGCTTTCTTT.

The rearrangement joins TRBV7-2 to TRBJ1-5, with D uncertain. Germline CDR1 reads SGHTA; CDR2 reads FQGNSA. Trimming removed 5 bases from V and 6 bases from J, with 11 bases in between. This CDR3 is 13 amino acids long. The CDR3: CASSTQQGQPQHF. The DNA of the CDR3 is TGTGCCAGCAGCACCCAACAAGGTCAGCCCCAGCATTTT.

This chain joins TRBV27 and TRBJ2-5; 10 nucleotides align to TRBD2. The CDR3 covers 13 residues. J gave up 4 bases and V 6 bases, and 2 bases lay outside the gene matches. Germline CDR1 and CDR2: MNHEY and SMNVEV (reference sequence). This chain's CDR3 is CASRLAGTETQYF. The CDR3 coding sequence is TGTGCCAGCAGACTAGCGGGAACAGAGACCCAGTACTTC.

V and J are TRBV7-2 and TRBJ2-7; 8 nucleotides match TRBD2. V lost 0 bases and J lost 7; bases outside the gene matches: 5. Per the germline V gene, CDR1 is SGHTA and CDR2 is FQGNSA. The CDR3 contains 14 residues. CDR3 amino acids: CASSLAQSGGEQYF. The CDR3 nucleotides are TGTGCCAGCAGCTTAGCGCAATCGGGGGGGGAGCAGTACTTC.

This clone is medium-sized within its sample. This chain connects TRBV29-1 to TRBJ2-2; 9 bases match TRBD1. The CDR3 has 14 amino acids. V gave up 4 bases and J gave up 3 bases; unmatched junction bases: 3. Germline assignment: CDR1 SQVTM and CDR2 ANQGSEA. DNA for the CDR3: TGCAGCGTTGGGCGGGACAGGGACACCGGGGAGCTGTTTTTT. This gives the protein CSVGRDRDTGELFF.

The V gene is TRBV5-1, the J gene TRBJ2-1, with D perhaps matching TRBD2 (6 bases). This CDR3 is built from 17 residues. Trimming stripped 3 bases from V and 6 bases from J, with 22 bases between. The germline CDR1 and CDR2 sequences are SGHRS and YFSETQ. The CDR3 sequence is CASSSRATGGSGNEQFF. DNA for the CDR3: TGCGCCAGCAGCTCCAGGGCAACCGGAGGGTCGGGCAATGAGCAGTTCTTC. Looking up the rest from reference TRBV5-1 and TRBJ2-1 gives the full variable domain: KAGVTQTPRYLIKTRGQQVTLSCSPISGHRSVSWYQQTPGQGLQFLFEYFSETQRNKGNFPGRFSGRQFSNSRSEMNVSTLELGDSALYLCASSSRATGGSGNEQFFGPGTRLTVL.

This rearrangement joins TRBV4-1 to TRBJ2-7; D is possibly TRBD1 or TRBD2 (6 bases each). CDR1 and CDR2 (germline): MGHRA, YSYEKL. The germline V and J ends were trimmed by 1 base and 6 bases, with 22 bases remaining between them. There are 17 residues in the CDR3. In DNA, the CDR3 is TGCGCCAGCAGCCAAGGGAGGGGAGCTCGAGGGGGTGGCGAGCAGTACTTC. Amino acids: CASSQGRGARGGGEQYF.

The CDR3 sequence: CASSQVNERTIYF. The CDR3, as DNA: TGTGCCAGCAGCCAAGTTAACGAGAGGACCATATATTTT. The chain carries TRBV14 and TRBJ1-3; no firm D call. Germline assignment: CDR1 SGHDN and CDR2 FVKESK. The CDR3 is 13 amino acids. The germline V and J ends were trimmed by 1 base and 10 bases, with 11 bases remaining between them.

The rearrangement joins TRBV7-2 to TRBJ1-2, with 7 nucleotides matching TRBD1. J was trimmed by 4 bases and V by 1 base; bases with no gene match: 6. The CDR3 extends over 15 amino acids. Germline V lookup: CDR1 SGHTA, CDR2 FQGNSA. As DNA, the CDR3 is TGTGCCAGCAGCTTAGAAGGGACAGCTGCCTATGGCTACACCTTC. It encodes CASSLEGTAAYGYTF.

This clone was seen a handful of times. The chain joins TRBV7-2 to TRBJ1-6; 8 bases map to TRBD1. Trimming removed 5 bases from V and 3 bases from J; junction bases left unmatched: 6. Germline V gene data show CDR1 as SGHTA and CDR2 as FQGNSA. The CDR3 loop spans 16 amino acids. The CDR3 DNA reads as TGTGCCAGCAGCACCGGACAGGGCGGCTATAATTCACCCCTCCACTTT. This encodes CASSTGQGGYNSPLHF.